This is a list of T cell receptor beta chains from one sample in a study of blood T cell repertoires in COVID-19. Sequenced by immunoSEQ multiplex PCR; TCRdb stores in-frame clones only, minus some. Here the sample spans 110,000 to 150,000 clones, nearly 85% being singletons. Sequenced input: peripheral blood. The origin of the receptors is a human donor in a cohort sampled during active COVID-19. Both conserved end residues are part of each CDR3. A D gene is named only where the DNA matches it firmly. Not all rows give a size; the values are once, few, many and, for expanded clones, a class.

clone_size j_call cdr3_length d_call v_call cdr3_aa cdr3_nt
. TRBJ2-5 15 . TRBV19 CASSIAGGRGETQYF TGTGCCAGTAGTATAGCGGGGGGCCGGGGGGAGACCCAGTACTTC
. TRBJ2-3 17 TRBD1 TRBV19 CASSADRGRGETDTQYF TGTGCCAGTAGTGCCGACAGGGGGCGCGGAGAAACAGATACGCAGTATTTT
. TRBJ2-1 15 . TRBV7-2 CASSASSSLYNEQFF TGTGCCAGCAGCGCATCTAGCTCTCTCTACAATGAGCAGTTCTTC
. TRBJ1-5 13 . TRBV12-3/TRBV12-4 CASSYLSNQPQHF TGTGCCAGCAGTTATCTTTCCAATCAGCCCCAGCATTTT
. TRBJ1-1 14 . TRBV18 CASSVGHLDTEAFF TGTGCCAGCTCCGTCGGACACTTAGACACTGAAGCTTTCTTT
. TRBJ2-1 17 TRBD2 TRBV5-6 CASSLGLAGANRREQFF TGTGCCAGCAGCCTCGGACTAGCGGGGGCGAATCGGAGGGAGCAGTTCTTC
. TRBJ2-1 11 TRBD2 TRBV29-1 CSVIAGNEQFF TGCAGCGTTATAGCGGGCAATGAGCAGTTCTTC
. TRBJ1-1 18 . TRBV5-1 CASSLAGGEGQTNTEAFF TGCGCCAGCAGCTTGGCCGGAGGTGAAGGACAGACGAACACTGAAGCTTTCTTT
. TRBJ1-2 15 . TRBV11-2 CASSLDSRVRYGYTF TGTGCCAGCAGCTTAGATTCGAGGGTTCGCTATGGCTACACCTTC
many TRBJ1-2 12 . TRBV19 CASSIRGDGYTF TGTGCCAGTAGTATACGCGGCGATGGCTACACCTTC
. TRBJ1-1 13 . TRBV7-6 CASSAHSVAEAFF TGTGCCAGCAGCGCCCACAGTGTCGCTGAAGCTTTCTTT
. TRBJ1-3 15 . TRBV9 CASSAGTGSGNTIYF TGTGCCAGCAGCGCCGGAACAGGGTCTGGAAACACCATATATTTT
few TRBJ2-2 15 . TRBV3-1/TRBV3-2 CASSRLLQGSGELFF TGTGCCAGCAGCCGCCTTCTGCAGGGGTCCGGGGAGCTGTTTTTT
. TRBJ1-1 15 . TRBV2 CASSASSGLNTEAFF TGTGCCAGCAGTGCCTCTTCAGGGTTGAACACTGAAGCTTTCTTT
. TRBJ2-7 12 . TRBV12-3/TRBV12-4 CASSFPRGEQYF TGTGCCAGCAGTTTCCCCCGGGGAGAGCAGTACTTC
. TRBJ2-1 15 TRBD2 TRBV5-8 CASSSRLASAVEQFF TGTGCCAGCAGCTCCAGACTAGCGTCTGCGGTTGAGCAGTTCTTC
. TRBJ2-5 15 TRBD1 TRBV7-2 CASSRDRGPQETQYF TGTGCCAGCAGCCGGGACAGGGGACCTCAAGAGACCCAGTACTTC
. TRBJ1-2 14 TRBD1 TRBV10-2 CASSEAGTGYGYTF TGCGCCAGCAGTGAGGCGGGGACAGGGTATGGCTACACCTTC
. TRBJ1-2 14 TRBD1 TRBV9 CASSGDRADHGYTF TGTGCCAGCAGCGGAGACAGGGCGGATCATGGCTACACCTTC
. TRBJ2-5 14 TRBD2 TRBV5-6 CASSLAGSRETQYF TGTGCCAGCAGCTTAGCGGGATCCCGGGAGACCCAGTACTTC
. TRBJ2-3 15 . TRBV4-2 CASSQASVQADTQYF TGTGCCAGCAGCCAAGCATCGGTTCAGGCTGATACGCAGTATTTT
. TRBJ1-1 12 . TRBV7-8 CASGGGNTEAFF TGTGCCAGCGGGGGGGGGAACACTGAAGCTTTCTTT
. TRBJ2-1 15 TRBD2 TRBV11-2 CASSRQGGWGNEQFF TGTGCCAGCAGCAGGCAGGGAGGGTGGGGGAATGAGCAGTTCTTC